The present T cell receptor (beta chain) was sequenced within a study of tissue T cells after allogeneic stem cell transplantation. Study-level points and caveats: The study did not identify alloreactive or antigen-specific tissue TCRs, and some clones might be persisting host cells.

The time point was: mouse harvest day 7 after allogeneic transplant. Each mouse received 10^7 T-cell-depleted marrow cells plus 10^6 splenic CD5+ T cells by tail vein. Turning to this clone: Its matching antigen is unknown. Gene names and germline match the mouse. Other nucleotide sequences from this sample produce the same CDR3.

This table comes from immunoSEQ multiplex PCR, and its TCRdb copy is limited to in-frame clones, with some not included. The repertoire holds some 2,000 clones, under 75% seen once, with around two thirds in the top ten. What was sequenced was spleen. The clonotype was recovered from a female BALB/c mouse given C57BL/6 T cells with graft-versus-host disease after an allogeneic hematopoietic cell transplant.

The CDR3 loop is CTCSAGQNTEVFF. The DNA read from the CDR3 is TGCACCTGCAGTGCAGGCCAGAACACAGAAGTCTTC. V gene TRBV1 combines with J gene TRBJ1-1; D unclear. The read falls 1 residue short of the CDR3 end, and the missing part is taken from the germline J gene. This CDR3 contains 13 residues. Trimming stripped 1 base from V and 0 bases from J, with 3 bases between. Germline CDR1 reads NSQYPW; CDR2 reads LRSPGD (reference sequence).